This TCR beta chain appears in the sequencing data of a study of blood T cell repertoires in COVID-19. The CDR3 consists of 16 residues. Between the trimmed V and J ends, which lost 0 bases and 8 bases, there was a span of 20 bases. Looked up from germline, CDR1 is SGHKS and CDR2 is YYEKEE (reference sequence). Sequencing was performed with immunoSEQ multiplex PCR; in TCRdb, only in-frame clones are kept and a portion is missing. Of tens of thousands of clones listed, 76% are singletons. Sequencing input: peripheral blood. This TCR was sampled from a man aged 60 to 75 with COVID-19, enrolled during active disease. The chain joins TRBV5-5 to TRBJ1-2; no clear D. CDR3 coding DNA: TGTGCCAGCAGCTTGGGGGCCGCTTTTTGGACTCTAGGCTACACCTTC. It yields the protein CASSLGAAFWTLGYTF. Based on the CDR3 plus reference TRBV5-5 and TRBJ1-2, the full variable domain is DAGVTQSPTHLIKTRGQQVTLRCSPISGHKSVSWYQQVLGQGPQFIFQYYEKEERGRGNFPDRFSARQFPNYSSELNVNALLLGDSALYLCASSLGAAFWTLGYTFGSGTRLTVV.